This T cell receptor (beta chain) is drawn from a study of shared clonotypes between healthy human individuals. The CD4+ fraction was divided into a CD45RA+ naive subset and a CD45RA-negative memory subset. Looked up from germline, CDR1 is SGHDT and CDR2 is YYEEEE. V dropped 4 bases and J dropped 3; count of bases not matched to a gene: 6. The CDR3 has 15 amino acids. Study results and limitations: Sorted-subset samples were not fully sequenced, rarefaction indicated.

Produced via immunoSEQ multiplex PCR; TCRdb's table is partial and in-frame only. The sample lists millions of clones, 93% occurring once. Comment on this clone: Antigen unknown.

The sample consisted of naive CD4+ T cells from PBMCs. Subset given: CD45RA+ positively selected. The J gene is TRBJ2-7, the V gene TRBV5-6, with TRBD1 matching over 11 bases. This clonotype was obtained from a man in his late teens or twenties in good health. Some clones in this sample may be carry-over from other donors' samples. The CDR3 bases are TGTGCCAGCAGCGCTGGGACAGGGGGTCTCTACGAGCAGTACTTC. It is translated as CASSAGTGGLYEQYF.